These 8 T cell receptor beta chains came from one sample sequenced in a study of technical replicates of blood from a few donors. The protocol was immunoSEQ multiplex PCR, while the TCRdb copy is restricted to in-frame clones and leaves out a portion. This table holds tens of thousands of clones, about 94% found once. The source material was T cells isolated from PBMCs. All receptors come from a human donor in good health.

The rearrangement links TRBV2 to TRBJ1-6, with unresolved D. The CDR3 runs to 14 residues. Trimming left V 6 bases short and J 8 bases short, with 14 bases between. The germline V gene has CDR1 SNHLY and CDR2 FYNNEI. The CDR3 reads CASSSLGVDSPLHF. Written as DNA, the CDR3 is TGTGCCAGCAGCTCCCTCGGGGTCGATTCACCCCTCCACTTT.

The chain has TRBV7-8 and TRBJ2-7, with D possibly being TRBD1 (6 bases). Germline CDR1 SGHVS, CDR2 FQNEAQ. The CDR3 is 14 residues long. The germline V and J ends were trimmed by 5 bases and 1 base, with 12 bases remaining between them. This CDR3 reads CASSRRGGSYEQYF. In nucleotides, the CDR3 is TGTGCCAGCAGCCGCAGGGGCGGATCCTACGAGCAGTACTTC.

The V gene is TRBV25-1, the J gene TRBJ2-1; possibly TRBD2 for D (7 bases). With 2 bases removed from V and 8 bases from J, the gap between germline ends came to 13 bases. The germline V gene encodes CDR1 MGHDK and CDR2 SYGVNS. The CDR3 length is 14 residues. The CDR3 sequence: CASSEQGRGYEQFF. The DNA for the CDR3 is TGTGCCAGCAGTGAACAGGGGAGGGGCTATGAGCAGTTCTTC.

The chain uses TRBV5-1 and TRBJ1-1; the match to TRBD1 covers 7 bases. The germline V gene has CDR1 SGHRS and CDR2 YFSETQ. V lost 3 bases, J lost 4 bases, and 3 bases stayed unmatched. The CDR3 consists of 13 residues. The chain's CDR3 is CASSWTGATEAFF. In DNA, the CDR3 is TGCGCCAGCAGCTGGACAGGTGCCACTGAAGCTTTCTTT.

This chain uses TRBV6-1 with TRBJ2-7; 8 positions match TRBD1. Germline CDR1 is MNHNS and CDR2 is SASEGT. The CDR3 extends over 13 amino acids. V dropped 6 bases and J dropped 1; count of bases not matched to a gene: 2. CDR3 DNA sequence: TGTGCCAGCAGCCGGACAGGGTCCTACGAGCAGTACTTC. It yields the protein CASSRTGSYEQYF.

The V call is TRBV7-9, the J call TRBJ1-4; 9 bases agree with TRBD1. V shed 5 bases, J shed 10 bases, and the junction held 11 bases outside the gene matches. The CDR3 covers 15 residues. Germline V lookup: CDR1 SEHNR, CDR2 FQNEAQ (reference sequence). Here the CDR3 reads CASSLGTGGAGKLFF. The CDR3 coding sequence is TGTGCCAGCAGCCTTGGCACAGGGGGCGCGGGAAAACTGTTTTTT.

J is TRBJ2-1 and V is TRBV7-9; 7 bases are a match to TRBD1. V was clipped by 7 bases and J by 9 bases; unmatched bases: 15. Germline CDR1 and CDR2: SEHNR and FQNEAQ (reference sequence). The CDR3 loop spans 15 amino acids. For the CDR3, the DNA is TGTGCCAGCATAAATCCGGGACAGTCTCAGGGTGAGCAGTTCTTC. This translates into CASINPGQSQGEQFF.

This chain connects TRBV5-1 to TRBJ2-7; 10 positions agree with TRBD1. This CDR3 is built from 14 residues. The germline gives CDR1 SGHRS, CDR2 YFSETQ. Trimming at V came to 3 bases and at J to 1 base, leaving 1 base not matched to a gene. In DNA, the CDR3 is TGCGCCAGCAGCTCGGGACAGGGGTCCTACGAGCAGTACTTC. Translated, it gives CASSSGQGSYEQYF.